The 14 T cell receptor beta chains below were found in one sample sequenced in a study of molecular identifiers for immune sequencing clone quantification. TCRdb called the PCR reads again in MiXCR, with one record for every CDR3 protein. This sample has roughly 65,000 distinct CDR3 sequences; around 17% occur once, and the top ten carry about 1.5%. Input material: naive CD8+ T cells from blood, with Jurkat cell RNA spiked in. Subset specified: FACS-sorted CD8+CD4-CCR7+CD45RA+ naive T cells. The receptors shown here come from a human donor in good health. Some libraries in this study had Jurkat cell RNA spiked in.

Judged by abundance, this clonotype is medium-sized. This chain links TRBV29-1 with TRBJ2-5; 8 bases map to TRBD1. Germline-derived CDR1 and CDR2 are SQVTM and ANQGSEA. This CDR3 has 14 amino acids. J gave up 5 bases and V 1 base, and 6 bases lay outside the gene matches. The CDR3, as DNA: TGCAGCGTTGAAGGCCAGGGGGCGCGGGAGACCCAGTACTTC. It is translated as CSVEGQGARETQYF.

The sample holds a few counts of this clonotype. The chain is built from TRBV15 and TRBJ2-2, with no clear D. Trimming took off 3 bases at V and 8 bases at J, with 10 bases between the two ends. The germline V gene has CDR1 LNHNV and CDR2 YYDKDF (reference sequence). This CDR3 region has 13 residues. The CDR3: CATSSLGPGELFF. The CDR3, as DNA: TGTGCCACCAGCAGCCTAGGGCCGGGGGAGCTGTTTTTT. Combining the CDR3 with reference TRBV15 and TRBJ2-2 gives the whole variable domain DAMVIQNPRYQVTQFGKPVTLSCSQTLNHNVMYWYQQKSSQAPKLLFHYYDKDFNNEADTPDNFQSRRPNTSFCFLDIRSPGLGDTAMYLCATSSLGPGELFFGEGSRLTVL.

This clonotype has ten or more counts. This chain joins TRBV12-3 or TRBV12-4 and TRBJ2-3, with 7 bases fitting TRBD1. Trimming removed 5 bases from V and 0 bases from J; junction bases left unmatched: 8. The CDR3 has 16 residues. The CDR3 DNA sequence: TGTGCCAGCAGTACACCAGGGGGTTCTAGCACAGATACGCAGTATTTT. Amino acid sequence: CASSTPGGSSTDTQYF.

This CDR3 is CASSLTVGVRLFYEQYF. The CDR3 bases are TGTGCCAGCAGCTTAACGGTGGGGGTGAGGCTTTTCTACGAGCAGTACTTC. This chain uses TRBV11-2 with TRBJ2-7; D tentatively fits TRBD1 or TRBD2 (5 bases each). Trimming took off 2 bases at V and 3 bases at J, with 20 bases between the two ends. Germline CDR1 and CDR2: SGHAT and FQNNGV. The CDR3 has 17 amino acids.

This clonotype was counted ten times or more. The J gene is TRBJ2-1, the V gene TRBV7-8; D could derive from TRBD1 or TRBD2 (6 bases each). This CDR3 contains 16 residues. Germline CDR1 is SGHVS and CDR2 is FQNEAQ. Deletions cut 1 base from V and 2 bases from J, with 12 bases between. CDR3 protein: CASSLEGGNTYNEQFF. The CDR3 coding sequence is TGTGCCAGCAGCTTAGAGGGGGGAAACACCTACAATGAGCAGTTCTTC.

Turning to this clonotype: This may arise from a read error, as a much more abundant clone is one base away. The conserved phenylalanine or tryptophan normally closing the CDR3 is absent here, so this likely arose from a read error. The limits of the CDR3 on the DNA are not certain, so only TCRdb's listed CDR3 is given. This chain uses TRBV12-3 or TRBV12-4 with TRBJ2-1; TRBD2, as called in the table, went unchecked against the DNA. The CDR3 is made up of 13 amino acids, end residues included. The CDR3 sequence is CASSLSLAGGWVV.

This chain connects TRBV28 to TRBJ2-3; D not resolved. Germline CDR1 is MDHEN and CDR2 is SYDVKM. CDR3 size: 14 residues. V was cut by 6 bases and J by 7 bases, with 17 bases left in between. CDR3 residues: CASREDISTNTQYF. The CDR3 coding sequence is TGTGCCAGCAGAGAGGATATTAGCACCAATACGCAGTATTTT.

This clonotype was observed at least ten times. The chain has TRBV3-1 and TRBJ1-2; D ambiguous. CDR1 and CDR2 from the germline V gene are LGHDT and YNNKEL (reference sequence). The germline V and J ends were trimmed by 0 bases and 8 bases, with 10 bases remaining between them. The CDR3 runs to 13 residues. The CDR3 is CASSQELYMGYTF. The DNA for the CDR3 is TGTGCCAGCAGCCAAGAGTTATACATGGGCTACACCTTC.

This clonotype was seen many times. This rearrangement joins TRBV6-5 to TRBJ2-7; no reliable D call. Germline lookup yields CDR1 MNHEY and CDR2 SVGAGI. Between the trimmed V and J ends, which lost 0 bases and 8 bases, there was a span of 14 bases. This CDR3 is 14 amino acids long. The CDR3 DNA sequence: TGTGCCAGCAGTTACTCGGGGTCAGCTCCCAAGCAGTACTTC. It specifies CASSYSGSAPKQYF.

V gene TRBV27 combines with J gene TRBJ2-5; TRBD1 aligns across 9 bases. The germline gives CDR1 MNHEY, CDR2 SMNVEV (reference sequence). Trimming took 5 bases from V and 5 from J; bases not matched to a gene: 6. CDR3 length: 14 residues. The CDR3 spells CASSLQGQGETQYF. CDR3 sequence (DNA): TGTGCCAGCAGTCTCCAGGGACAGGGTGAGACCCAGTACTTC.

This clonotype appeared many times. The CDR3 sequence is CASSLKRANSYEQYF. In DNA form, the CDR3 reads TGCGCCAGCAGCCTAAAGCGGGCCAACTCCTACGAGCAGTACTTC. This chain links TRBV4-1 with TRBJ2-7; the D gene is possibly TRBD2 (6 bases). Trimming shortened V by 4 bases and J by 0 bases, and 13 bases separated the two germline ends. The CDR3 length is 15 residues. Per germline, CDR1 MGHRA and CDR2 YSYEKL.

This clonotype was counted many times. V is TRBV6-2 or TRBV6-3 and J is TRBJ2-4; 7 bases are shared with TRBD2. The V segment lost 5 bases and the J segment 0 bases; nucleotides outside the gene matches: 7. There are 16 residues in the CDR3. From germline, CDR1 is MNHEY and CDR2 SVGEGT. The CDR3: CASSQLAEVAKNIQYF. The CDR3, as DNA: TGTGCCAGCAGTCAGCTAGCGGAGGTAGCCAAAAACATTCAGTACTTC.

Details on this clonotype: This may arise from a read error, as a much more abundant clone is one base away. The CDR3 ends on some other residue instead of the conserved phenylalanine or tryptophan, so this is likely a read error. This chain uses TRBV27 with TRBJ2-3; 7 nucleotides match TRBD1. V was clipped by 4 bases and J by 0 bases; unmatched bases: 1. CDR1 is MNHEY, CDR2 SMNVEV, per germline (reference sequence). This CDR3 comprises 14 residues. Here the CDR3 DNA reads TGTGCCAGCAGTTGGGACAGAAGCACAGATACGCAGTATCTT. This gives the protein CASSWDRSTDTQYL.

The table lists this clonotype with many counts. The chain links TRBV11-3 to TRBJ2-1; D perhaps matches TRBD2 (6 bases). Germline assignment: CDR1 SGHNT and CDR2 YENEEA. Trimming left V 4 bases short and J 6 bases short, with 19 bases between. CDR3 size: 16 residues. CDR3 DNA sequence: TGTGCCAGCAGCTCCCACGGGGGTCTGGATCGCAATGAGCAGTTCTTC. Residues: CASSSHGGLDRNEQFF. Full variable domain (remainder filled in from reference TRBV11-3 and TRBJ2-1): EAGVVQSPRYKIIEKKQPVAFWCNPISGHNTLYWYLQNLGQGPELLIRYENEEAVDDSQLPKDRFSAERLKGVDSTLKIQPAELGDSAVYLCASSSHGGLDRNEQFFGPGTRLTVL.